This is a list of T cell receptor beta chains from one sample in a study of blood T cell repertoires in COVID-19. Using immunoSEQ multiplex PCR, the repertoire was profiled, and TCRdb retains in-frame clones only, with some absent. The table shows around 60,000 clones, with 80% to 95% occurring only once. Sequencing input: peripheral blood. The receptors were sampled from a man between 60 and 70 years old with acute or convalescent COVID-19. Each CDR3 is given with its conserved first and last residue. Fields, in order: V gene, clone size, D gene, J gene, CDR3 DNA, CDR3 protein. A D gene is named only where the DNA matches it firmly. Not all rows give a size; the values are once, few, many and, for expanded clones, a class.

V: TRBV5-8
size: -
D: TRBD2
J: TRBJ2-6
DNA: TGTGCCAGCGGCCGGTTGGGAGGGGCCCTCTCAAGCTCTGGGGCCAACGTCCTGACTTTC
CDR3: CASGRLGGALSSSGANVLTF

V: TRBV12-3/TRBV12-4
size: -
D: -
J: TRBJ1-4
DNA: TGTGCCAGCAGTCTCAGGGTTACGAAACTGTTTTTT
CDR3: CASSLRVTKLFF

V: TRBV9
size: -
D: -
J: TRBJ2-3
DNA: TGTGCCAGCAGCCCTTACCCCCGCGAGGGCCCCACAGATACGCAGTATTTT
CDR3: CASSPYPREGPTDTQYF

V: TRBV18
size: -
D: -
J: TRBJ2-3
DNA: TGTGCCAGCTCACCAAATTCAGGAGATACGCAGTATTTT
CDR3: CASSPNSGDTQYF

V: TRBV11-3
size: -
D: -
J: TRBJ1-1
DNA: TGTGCCAGCAGCTTAGGGCCTCCGGGTACTGAAGCTTTCTTT
CDR3: CASSLGPPGTEAFF

V: TRBV28
size: -
D: -
J: TRBJ1-4
DNA: TGTGCCAGCAGCAGTGAAGAAAAACTGTTTTTT
CDR3: CASSSEEKLFF

V: TRBV11-3
size: -
D: TRBD1
J: TRBJ2-5
DNA: TGTGCCAGCAGTTACGGACAGGGGGCAGGTCTGGGTGAGACCCAGTACTTC
CDR3: CASSYGQGAGLGETQYF

V: TRBV10-3
size: -
D: -
J: TRBJ1-1
DNA: TGTGCCACCAGTACGGGAAGACGGACTGAAGCTTTCTTT
CDR3: CATSTGRRTEAFF

V: TRBV29-1
size: once
D: -
J: TRBJ2-5
DNA: TGCAGCGTTGAGGCCCAGGAGACCCAGTACTTC
CDR3: CSVEAQETQYF

V: TRBV7-8
size: -
D: TRBD1
J: TRBJ1-1
DNA: TGTGCCAGCAGCACGGACAGGGTGGGGACTGAAGCTTTCTTT
CDR3: CASSTDRVGTEAFF

V: TRBV12-3/TRBV12-4
size: -
D: TRBD1
J: TRBJ2-1
DNA: TGTGCCAGCAGGGATACAGGGGATGAGCAGTTCTTC
CDR3: CASRDTGDEQFF

V: TRBV7-2
size: -
D: -
J: TRBJ2-7
DNA: TGTGCCAGCAGCTCCCAAACAGGAGAAACCTACGAGCAGTACTTC
CDR3: CASSSQTGETYEQYF

V: TRBV5-1
size: -
D: TRBD2
J: TRBJ2-7
DNA: TGCGCCAGCAGCTTGGCGTTAGCGGGAGGGTACGAGCAGTACTTC
CDR3: CASSLALAGGYEQYF

V: TRBV3-1/TRBV3-2
size: -
D: -
J: TRBJ1-4
DNA: TGTGCCAGCAGCCAAGTTTATTCAGATATATATGAAAAACTGTTTTTT
CDR3: CASSQVYSDIYEKLFF

V: TRBV27
size: -
D: TRBD1
J: TRBJ1-1
DNA: TGTGCCAGTCAACTTAATGCCAGGGGGAATACTGAAGCTTTCTTT
CDR3: CASQLNARGNTEAFF

V: TRBV14
size: -
D: -
J: TRBJ1-1
DNA: TGTGCCAGCAGCTATCGGGGTTTCGGGAACACTGAAGCTTTCTTT
CDR3: CASSYRGFGNTEAFF

V: TRBV27
size: -
D: -
J: TRBJ1-2
DNA: TGTGCCAGCAGTTTCTCAGGGGTCGAAGGCTACACCTTC
CDR3: CASSFSGVEGYTF

V: TRBV5-1
size: -
D: TRBD2
J: TRBJ2-3
DNA: TGCGCCAGCAGGGCCGGGACTAGCGGGTCAGATACGCAGTATTTT
CDR3: CASRAGTSGSDTQYF

V: TRBV5-1
size: -
D: -
J: TRBJ1-1
DNA: TGCGCCAGCAGACCCGGGGGGAACACTGAAGCTTTCTTT
CDR3: CASRPGGNTEAFF

V: TRBV15
size: -
D: -
J: TRBJ2-1
DNA: TGTGCCACCAAGGCGCCGGACGGACTCTACAATGAGCAGTTCTTC
CDR3: CATKAPDGLYNEQFF

V: TRBV5-6
size: few
D: -
J: TRBJ1-5
DNA: TGTGCCAGCAGCTTGGGATCGGGGGGCTTTGGTCAGCCCCAGCATTTT
CDR3: CASSLGSGGFGQPQHF

V: TRBV4-3
size: once
D: -
J: TRBJ2-3
DNA: TGCGCCAGCAGCCAAAGGGGGGGGGCAGATACGCAGTATTTT
CDR3: CASSQRGGADTQYF

V: TRBV6-6
size: -
D: -
J: TRBJ1-4
DNA: TGTGCCAGCAGTTCGAGACAGACCCCTAAGGAGGAAAAACTGTTTTTT
CDR3: CASSSRQTPKEEKLFF

V: TRBV19
size: -
D: TRBD1
J: TRBJ2-5
DNA: TGTGCCAGTAGTAAAGGGACAGAAGTACAAGAGACCCAGTACTTC
CDR3: CASSKGTEVQETQYF

V: TRBV6-1
size: -
D: -
J: TRBJ2-7
DNA: TGTGCCAGCAGTGAAGCGGTCGACAGTAGGGAGCAGTACTTC
CDR3: CASSEAVDSREQYF

V: TRBV3-1/TRBV3-2
size: -
D: -
J: TRBJ1-2
DNA: TGTGCCAGCAGCCAAGCAGGGAACAGTCTCAGGTATGGCTACACCTTC
CDR3: CASSQAGNSLRYGYTF

V: TRBV24-1
size: once
D: -
J: TRBJ2-1
DNA: TGTGCCACCAGTGGGCATTCCGAGCAGTTCTTC
CDR3: CATSGHSEQFF

V: TRBV7-6
size: -
D: -
J: TRBJ1-2
DNA: TGTGCCAGCAGCTTAGCTGCCCCGGGAGGCTACACCTTC
CDR3: CASSLAAPGGYTF

V: TRBV7-8
size: -
D: TRBD1
J: TRBJ2-7
DNA: TGTGCCAGCAGCCCCTGGACAGGGGGTCAGGGATACGAGCAGTACTTC
CDR3: CASSPWTGGQGYEQYF

V: TRBV11-2
size: -
D: TRBD1
J: TRBJ2-2
DNA: TGTGCCAGCAGCTTACTAGGGGACAGGGCTACCGGGGAGCTGTTTTTT
CDR3: CASSLLGDRATGELFF

V: TRBV5-4
size: few
D: -
J: TRBJ2-1
DNA: TGTGCCATCGAACCCATTGGGGCGGCGTCCTACAATGAGCAGTTCTTC
CDR3: CAIEPIGAASYNEQFF

V: TRBV7-7
size: -
D: TRBD2
J: TRBJ2-7
DNA: TGTGCTAGCAGCCATGAACGAGCGGGAGTAGGTGAGCAGTACTTC
CDR3: CASSHERAGVGEQYF

V: TRBV28
size: -
D: -
J: TRBJ2-1
DNA: TGTGCCAGCAGCCACAGGGAGAGCTCCTACAATGAGCAGTTCTTC
CDR3: CASSHRESSYNEQFF

V: TRBV6-1
size: once
D: -
J: TRBJ1-1
DNA: TGTGCCAGCAGTGAGGGGGACAATAATTTTATGACTGAAGCTTTCTTT
CDR3: CASSEGDNNFMTEAFF

V: TRBV19
size: -
D: TRBD1
J: TRBJ1-5
DNA: TGTGCCAGTACCACACCGGGACAGGGGCTTCAGCCCCAGCATTTT
CDR3: CASTTPGQGLQPQHF

V: TRBV6-2/TRBV6-3
size: few
D: -
J: TRBJ1-5
DNA: TGTGCCAGCAGCCGAGGGACTTTGAATCAGCCCCAGCATTTT
CDR3: CASSRGTLNQPQHF

V: TRBV6-5
size: -
D: TRBD1
J: TRBJ1-2
DNA: TGTGCCAGCAGTCCTTCCGGGACAGGGTCCTATGGCTACACCTTC
CDR3: CASSPSGTGSYGYTF

V: TRBV3-1/TRBV3-2
size: -
D: TRBD1
J: TRBJ1-1
DNA: TGTGCCAGCAGCGTCCATTGGGGACAGGGGAACACTGAAGCTTTCTTT
CDR3: CASSVHWGQGNTEAFF

V: TRBV19
size: -
D: -
J: TRBJ1-6
DNA: TGTGCCAGTAGTATAGCTCCAGAGGTGGTTTCACCCCTCCACTTT
CDR3: CASSIAPEVVSPLHF

V: TRBV6-6
size: -
D: -
J: TRBJ2-7
DNA: TGTGCCAGCAGTTACCTGTACGAGCAGTACTTC
CDR3: CASSYLYEQYF

V: TRBV27
size: -
D: TRBD1
J: TRBJ2-7
DNA: TGTGCCAGCAGTTTAAAGGGACAGGCCGAGCAGTACTTC
CDR3: CASSLKGQAEQYF

V: TRBV28
size: -
D: TRBD1
J: TRBJ1-5
DNA: TGTGCCAGCAGTTGGACAGGTATTAGCAATCAGCCCCAGCATTTT
CDR3: CASSWTGISNQPQHF

V: TRBV28
size: once
D: -
J: TRBJ2-1
DNA: TGTGCCAGCAGTTTATGGGGGGCCAATGAGCAGTTCTTC
CDR3: CASSLWGANEQFF

V: TRBV29-1
size: -
D: -
J: TRBJ2-3
DNA: TGCAGCGCCCTTAGTGTAGATACGCAGTATTTT
CDR3: CSALSVDTQYF

V: TRBV6-2/TRBV6-3
size: -
D: -
J: TRBJ1-5
DNA: TGTGCCAGCAGTTACGGTAGCTTCTCCTTAGGCAATCAGCCCCAGCATTTT
CDR3: CASSYGSFSLGNQPQHF

V: TRBV4-3
size: -
D: TRBD2
J: TRBJ2-3
DNA: TGCGCCAGCAGCCAAGACCTACGCGGGACTAGCGGGATAGATACGCAGTATTTT
CDR3: CASSQDLRGTSGIDTQYF

V: TRBV14
size: -
D: TRBD2
J: TRBJ2-1
DNA: TGTGCCAGCAGCCAAGCGAGGGGGCTAGCGGGAGCCGCCTCCTACAATGAGCAGTTCTTC
CDR3: CASSQARGLAGAASYNEQFF

V: TRBV11-3
size: -
D: -
J: TRBJ2-7
DNA: TGTGCCAGCAGCCTCCAAACCTACCCGCCCTACGAGCAGTACTTC
CDR3: CASSLQTYPPYEQYF

V: TRBV6-4
size: -
D: -
J: TRBJ1-6
DNA: TGTGCCAGCAGAGCCCAGGGTCATAATTCACCCCTCCACTTT
CDR3: CASRAQGHNSPLHF

V: TRBV28
size: -
D: TRBD1
J: TRBJ2-6
DNA: TGTGCCAGCAGTCCACCACCGGGACAGGGATACTCTGGGGCCAACGTCCTGACTTTC
CDR3: CASSPPPGQGYSGANVLTF

V: TRBV11-1
size: -
D: TRBD1
J: TRBJ2-5
DNA: TGTGCCAGCAGCATGGGACAGGACCTCGAGACCCAGTACTTC
CDR3: CASSMGQDLETQYF

V: TRBV7-2
size: -
D: -
J: TRBJ1-2
DNA: TGTGCCAGCAGCCAACGGGCCTCGGAGGGTGGCTACACCTTC
CDR3: CASSQRASEGGYTF

V: TRBV19
size: -
D: TRBD1
J: TRBJ2-2
DNA: TGTGCCAGTAGTACGGGACAGTCTTACACCGGGGAGCTGTTTTTT
CDR3: CASSTGQSYTGELFF

V: TRBV18
size: -
D: TRBD1
J: TRBJ2-5
DNA: TGTGCCAGCTCACCTCTCCCGCAAGCTGGACAGGGGTCAGGGGGAGAGACCCAGTACTTC
CDR3: CASSPLPQAGQGSGGETQYF

V: TRBV19
size: -
D: -
J: TRBJ2-1
DNA: TGTGCCAGTAGTATAGCTGGGGGGTTAGGCCGAGGGCCCAACAATGAGCAGTTCTTC
CDR3: CASSIAGGLGRGPNNEQFF

V: TRBV3-1/TRBV3-2
size: -
D: TRBD1
J: TRBJ1-5
DNA: TGTGCCAGCGGGGCAGGGGGCAACAGCAATCAGCCCCAGCATTTT
CDR3: CASGAGGNSNQPQHF

V: TRBV6-4
size: -
D: -
J: TRBJ2-3
DNA: TGTGCCAGCAGTAAGACACTCTCGTCGGATACGCAGTATTTT
CDR3: CASSKTLSSDTQYF

V: TRBV6-2/TRBV6-3
size: -
D: TRBD2
J: TRBJ2-5
DNA: TGTGCCAGCAGTCAAGGACTAGCGGGACCACAAGAGACCCAGTACTTC
CDR3: CASSQGLAGPQETQYF

V: TRBV18
size: -
D: -
J: TRBJ2-1
DNA: TGTGCCAGCTCACCGCCGGACTCCCTCTCCTACAATGAGCAGTTCTTC
CDR3: CASSPPDSLSYNEQFF